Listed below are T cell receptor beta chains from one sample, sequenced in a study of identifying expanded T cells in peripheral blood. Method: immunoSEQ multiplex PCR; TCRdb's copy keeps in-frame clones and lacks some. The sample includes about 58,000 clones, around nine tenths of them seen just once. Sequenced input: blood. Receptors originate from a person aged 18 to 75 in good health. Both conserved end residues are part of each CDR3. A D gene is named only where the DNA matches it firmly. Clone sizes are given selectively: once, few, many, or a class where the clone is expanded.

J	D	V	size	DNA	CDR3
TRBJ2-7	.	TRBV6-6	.	TGTGCCAGCAGTTCCCTGGGGGATAGCTCCTACGAGCAGTACTTC	CASSSLGDSSYEQYF
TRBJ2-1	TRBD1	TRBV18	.	TGTGCCAGCTCACCACCAGGACAGGGGGATTACAATGAGCAGTTCTTC	CASSPPGQGDYNEQFF
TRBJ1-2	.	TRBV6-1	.	TGTGCCAGCAGCGCCAACAGGTGGGGAGGCTACACCTTC	CASSANRWGGYTF
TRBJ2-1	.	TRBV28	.	TGTGCCAGCAGCCGGAGCTCCTACAATGAGCAGTTCTTC	CASSRSSYNEQFF
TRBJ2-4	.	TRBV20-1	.	TGCAGTGCCCCAGGGCTGAACATTCAGTACTTC	CSAPGLNIQYF
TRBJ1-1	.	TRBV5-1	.	TGCGCCAGCAGCTTGGCCGGCCAGGGCACTGAAGCTTTCTTT	CASSLAGQGTEAFF
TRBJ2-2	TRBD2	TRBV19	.	TGTGCCAGTACCGCCCAGGGACTAGCGGGAGCCGGGGAGCTGTTTTTT	CASTAQGLAGAGELFF
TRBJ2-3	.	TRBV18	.	TGTGCCAGCTCACCACTGGGGCCAAAACTAACAGATACGCAGTATTTT	CASSPLGPKLTDTQYF
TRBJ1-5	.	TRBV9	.	TGTGCCAGCAGCGTAGGCGGAGATAGCAATCAGCCCCAGCATTTT	CASSVGGDSNQPQHF
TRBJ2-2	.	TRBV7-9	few	TGTGCCAGCAGCTTAGAGGACGGGGAGCTGTTTTTT	CASSLEDGELFF
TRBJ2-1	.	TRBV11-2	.	TGTGCCAGCAGCTTTTCAAGCAATGAGCAGTTCTTC	CASSFSSNEQFF
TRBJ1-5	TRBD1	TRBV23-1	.	TGCGCCAGCAGCCTACGAACGGACAGGAGTGATCAGCCCCAGCATTTT	CASSLRTDRSDQPQHF
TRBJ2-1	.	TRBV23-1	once	TGCGCCAGCAGTCAACCGGGCCCTGGGGATGAGCAGTTCTTC	CASSQPGPGDEQFF
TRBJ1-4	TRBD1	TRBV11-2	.	TGTGCCAGCAGCCGGGACAGGGGCTCTGAAAAACTGTTTTTT	CASSRDRGSEKLFF